The rows below give T cell receptor beta chains drawn from one sample of a study of patients and donors after allogeneic stem cell transplantation. TCRdb re-called the RT-PCR reads through MiXCR, storing one row per CDR3 protein. The table shows approximately 160,000 distinct CDR3 sequences, with approximately 30% occurring only once. The material sequenced was blood, either unsorted or a sorted T cell fraction (not recorded which). These receptors came from a human donor who was either an allogeneic HSCT recipient or a stem cell or donor lymphocyte infusion donor (not recorded which). It is not recorded whose cells these are; they may come from a transplant donor. The CDR3 runs from the conserved cysteine through the conserved F or W. The D gene is left open where the match is weak. Clone size is not always given. Where it is, it says once, few, many or a class for expanded clones.

>TRBD2|NA|TRBV20-1
CSARDRLAGDYEQYF
>TRBD2|NA|TRBV12-3/TRBV12-4
CASSFVLAQGTQYF
>TRBD2|NA|TRBV4-3
CASSLGFGGRDNEQFF
>NA|NA|TRBV10-3
CAIWGTDEQYF
>TRBD1|few|TRBV20-1
CSTSGGTGNYGYTF
>NA|once|TRBV10-2
CASSSGVAYNSPLHF
>NA|NA|TRBV9
CASNPSPESSYNEQFF
>NA|NA|TRBV11-2
CASSSVGAANYGYTF
>NA|NA|TRBV28
CATVGSPYNEQFF
>TRBD1|NA|TRBV12-3/TRBV12-4
CASSFGGGVEKLFF
>NA|NA|TRBV18
CASSQGFTDTQYF
>TRBD1|few|TRBV4-3
CASSPRQGRGYNSPLHF
>NA|few|TRBV6-5
CASSYSSAGELFF
>TRBD2|few|TRBV25-1
CASSGHLSGRGEQYF
>TRBD1|NA|TRBV30
CAWRRTGEYYEQYF
>NA|NA|TRBV6-5
CASSYILAVSPLHF
>NA|many|TRBV29-1
CSAGYSNQPQHF